The next 30 T cell receptor beta chains were all read from a single sample in a study of blood T cell repertoires in COVID-19. Some clones are missing from TCRdb's copy, which holds only in-frame ones; the method was immunoSEQ multiplex PCR. The table includes 55,000 to 65,000 clones, 90% to 95% detected once. Sequencing was performed on peripheral blood. The source is a human donor in a cohort sampled during active COVID-19.

The chain is built from TRBV9 and TRBJ2-3, with D maybe TRBD2 (6 bases). V was trimmed by 4 bases and J by 6 bases, leaving 21 bases between them. This CDR3 comprises 16 residues. The germline gives CDR1 SGDLS, CDR2 YYNGEE. The CDR3 sequence is CASSRLPGAGVDTQYF. CDR3 DNA: TGTGCCAGCAGCCGACTGCCGGGAGCAGGAGTCGATACGCAGTATTTT.

V is TRBV6-5 and J is TRBJ2-1; 11 positions agree with TRBD2. The CDR3 consists of 15 residues. CDR1 and CDR2 (germline): MNHEY, SVGAGI. J gave up 5 bases and V 7 bases, and 7 bases lay outside the gene matches. The CDR3 reads CASTELAGADNEQFF. The CDR3 DNA is TGTGCCAGCACCGAACTAGCGGGGGCCGACAATGAGCAGTTCTTC.

The CDR3 sequence is CASSPKQRPTAFF. In DNA form, the CDR3 reads TGTGCCAGCAGCCCCAAGCAGCGCCCCACGGCTTTCTTT. The genes are TRBV7-9 and TRBJ1-1; D is unclear. CDR3 length: 13 residues. Germline values: CDR1 SEHNR, CDR2 FQNEAQ (reference sequence). V was cut by 5 bases and J by 11 bases, with 18 bases left in between.

The rearrangement uses TRBV5-5 and TRBJ2-5, with a possible D match to TRBD1 (6 bases). Trimming cost V 2 bases and J 5 bases, with 13 bases left between them. Germline V gives CDR1 SGHKS, CDR2 YYEKEE (reference sequence). The CDR3 runs to 14 residues. CDR3 sequence: CASSFPQGRETQYF. The CDR3 DNA is TGTGCCAGCAGCTTCCCACAGGGTAGGGAGACCCAGTACTTC.

This clone was recorded a few times. This chain connects TRBV19 to TRBJ1-5; 8 bases match TRBD1. Per germline, CDR1 LNHDA and CDR2 SQIVND (reference sequence). Unmatched junction bases numbered 17, after V lost 7 bases and J lost 6 bases. This CDR3 is 17 amino acids long. The CDR3 DNA follows: TGTGCCAGTACCCTAGACCCCAGGGGGCCCTTAGTTCAGCCCCAGCATTTT. Its translation: CASTLDPRGPLVQPQHF.

The CDR3 reads CASSQDSSGGPMGNEQFF. The CDR3 nucleotides are TGTGCCAGCAGCCAAGATTCTAGCGGGGGGCCTATGGGCAATGAGCAGTTCTTC. The V and J genes are TRBV3-1 (or the pseudogene TRBV3-2) and TRBJ2-1; 11 bases fit TRBD2. The V gene's germline CDR1 is LGHDT and CDR2 YNNKEL (reference sequence). The CDR3 runs to 18 residues. V shed 0 bases and J 6 bases; nucleotides not matched to a gene: 10.

This chain links TRBV9 with TRBJ1-3; no clear D gene. Germline values: CDR1 SGDLS, CDR2 YYNGEE. V dropped 4 bases and J dropped 1 base, with 6 bases sitting between them. The CDR3 runs to 13 residues. CDR3 amino acids: CASSPMSGNTIYF. The DNA for the CDR3 is TGTGCCAGCAGCCCTATGTCTGGAAACACCATATATTTT. Based on the CDR3 plus reference TRBV9 and TRBJ1-3, the full variable domain is DSGVTQTPKHLITATGQRVTLRCSPRSGDLSVYWYQQSLDQGLQFLIQYYNGEERAKGNILERFSAQQFPDLHSELNLSSLELGDSALYFCASSPMSGNTIYFGEGSWLTVV.

This clone was picked up a small number of times. V usage is TRBV7-3 and J usage is TRBJ2-1; 12 nucleotides line up with TRBD2. This CDR3 region has 15 residues. Germline CDR1 and CDR2: SGHTA and FQGTGA. Trimming at V came to 2 bases and at J to 8 bases, leaving 4 bases not matched to a gene. This chain's CDR3 is CASSLASGGAYEQFF. CDR3 bases: TGTGCCAGCAGCTTAGCTAGCGGGGGGGCCTATGAGCAGTTCTTC.

The V and J genes are TRBV5-1 and TRBJ2-1; the match to TRBD2 covers 11 bases. V dropped 4 bases and J dropped 9; count of bases not matched to a gene: 18. Germline loops: CDR1 SGHRS, CDR2 YFSETQ. The CDR3 extends over 18 amino acids. CDR3: CASSISPLAGGRSREQFF. The CDR3 DNA sequence: TGCGCCAGCAGCATAAGCCCATTAGCGGGGGGGCGGTCCCGTGAGCAGTTCTTC.

This clone was recorded once. The genes are TRBV6-5 and TRBJ1-1; no clear D. This CDR3 is 15 amino acids long. V was clipped by 5 bases and J by 1 base, with 14 bases between them. The germline gives CDR1 MNHEY, CDR2 SVGAGI. The CDR3 loop reads CASSTPGSGNTEAFF. Written as DNA, the CDR3 is TGTGCCAGCAGTACTCCGGGTTCCGGGAACACTGAAGCTTTCTTT.

This chain joins TRBV5-8 and TRBJ2-3, with D uncertain. V was trimmed by 3 bases and J by 2 bases, leaving 7 bases between them. Germline lookup yields CDR1 SGHTS and CDR2 YDEGEE. This CDR3 has 13 residues. In DNA form, the CDR3 reads TGTGCCAGCAGCTACTTATCCACAGATACGCAGTATTTT. Translating it yields CASSYLSTDTQYF.

This clone was recorded once. The chain carries TRBV9 and TRBJ2-1; 7 nucleotides match TRBD2. With 4 bases clipped from V and 9 bases from J, the junction kept 7 bases outside the gene matches. The CDR3 has 13 residues. Per the germline V gene, CDR1 is SGDLS and CDR2 is YYNGEE. The CDR3 nucleotides read TGTGCCAGCAGCCCCCGGACTAGTACTGAGCAGTTCTTC. Translation gives CASSPRTSTEQFF. The variable domain in full, with the rest retrieved from reference TRBV9 and TRBJ2-1, is DSGVTQTPKHLITATGQRVTLRCSPRSGDLSVYWYQQSLDQGLQFLIQYYNGEERAKGNILERFSAQQFPDLHSELNLSSLELGDSALYFCASSPRTSTEQFFGPGTRLTVL.

The chain links TRBV5-1 to TRBJ2-7, with 9 bases aligning to TRBD2. From germline, CDR1 is SGHRS and CDR2 YFSETQ. Trimming took 0 bases from V and 0 from J; bases not matched to a gene: 1. This CDR3 comprises 15 residues. CDR3 DNA: TGCGCCAGCAGCTTGGGACTAGCGGCCTCCTACGAGCAGTACTTC. Translation: CASSLGLAASYEQYF. Variable domain in full (rest from reference TRBV5-1 and TRBJ2-7): KAGVTQTPRYLIKTRGQQVTLSCSPISGHRSVSWYQQTPGQGLQFLFEYFSETQRNKGNFPGRFSGRQFSNSRSEMNVSTLELGDSALYLCASSLGLAASYEQYFGPGTRLTVT.

This chain links TRBV11-2 with TRBJ2-1; a weak D match, TRBD2 (6 bases). The CDR3 totals 14 residues. Germline CDR1 reads SGHAT; CDR2 reads FQNNGV. Trimming removed 5 bases at V and 4 bases at J, with 12 bases between. This CDR3 is CASSQLRGYNEQFF. The CDR3 DNA reads as TGTGCCAGCAGCCAACTGCGGGGTTACAATGAGCAGTTCTTC.

The rearrangement joins TRBV7-3 to TRBJ1-1; D is unresolved. Germline V gene data show CDR1 as SGHTA and CDR2 as FQGTGA. There are 13 residues in the CDR3. V was cut by 5 bases and J by 2 bases, with 9 bases left in between. The CDR3 DNA is TGTGCCAGCAGCCTACAGATAAACACTGAAGCTTTCTTT. Translation: CASSLQINTEAFF. Combining the CDR3 with reference TRBV7-3 and TRBJ1-1 gives the whole variable domain GAGVSQTPSNKVTEKGKYVELRCDPISGHTALYWYRQSLGQGPEFLIYFQGTGAADDSGLPNDRFFAVRPEGSVSTLKIQRTERGDSAVYLCASSLQINTEAFFGQGTRLTVV.

This chain joins TRBV30 and TRBJ1-6; the D gene is possibly TRBD1 (6 bases). V lost 5 bases and J 0 bases, leaving 14 bases between the germline ends. The CDR3 length is 16 residues. Germline-derived CDR1 and CDR2 are GTSNPN and SVGIG (reference sequence). CDR3 sequence reads: CAWRYRVRSYNSPLHF. CDR3 DNA: TGTGCCTGGCGCTACAGGGTCCGCTCCTATAATTCACCCCTCCACTTT.

CDR3 loop: CASSLVAGYEQYF. The CDR3 DNA follows: TGTGCCAGCAGCTTAGTAGCCGGATACGAGCAGTACTTC. The chain recombines TRBV7-9 with TRBJ2-7; D remains ambiguous. Trimming shortened V by 1 base and J by 4 bases, and 8 bases separated the two germline ends. The CDR3 sequence is 13 residues long. Germline V lookup: CDR1 SEHNR, CDR2 FQNEAQ (reference sequence). The full variable domain, completed using reference TRBV7-9 and TRBJ2-7, is DTGVSQNPRHKITKRGQNVTFRCDPISEHNRLYWYRQTLGQGPEFLTYFQNEAQLEKSRLLSDRFSAERPKGSFSTLEIQRTEQGDSAMYLCASSLVAGYEQYFGPGTRLTVT.

The chain couples TRBV5-1 to TRBJ2-7; 9 bases agree with TRBD1. CDR3 length: 14 amino acids. Germline V gives CDR1 SGHRS, CDR2 YFSETQ. Unmatched junction bases numbered 3, after V lost 2 bases and J lost 3 bases. The CDR3 protein is CASSLGGQGYEQYF. DNA of the CDR3: TGCGCCAGCAGCTTAGGGGGACAGGGCTACGAGCAGTACTTC.

This chain links TRBV4-1 with TRBJ2-3; 12 bases are a match to TRBD2. Losses at the gene ends were 0 bases for V and 5 bases for J; bases not matched to a gene: 9. CDR3 size: 18 residues. Germline CDR1 is MGHRA and CDR2 is YSYEKL. In nucleotides, the CDR3 is TGCGCCAGCAGCCAAGAGTGGAGACTAGCGGGAGAATTAGATACGCAGTATTTT. Its protein is CASSQEWRLAGELDTQYF.

The chain joins TRBV19 to TRBJ2-1, with TRBD2 matching 7 bases. Germline trimming cut 1 base from V and 8 bases from J; bases unmatched to any gene: 8. This CDR3 has 15 amino acids. Germline CDR1 and CDR2: LNHDA and SQIVND (reference sequence). The CDR3 nucleotides read TGTGCCAGTAGTATAGGGGGGGGATATGTCGATGAGCAGTTCTTC. It specifies CASSIGGGYVDEQFF.

The chain recombines TRBV12-5 with TRBJ1-5; TRBD1 is a possible D gene (6 bases). CDR1 is LGHNT and CDR2 is FRNRAP in the germline V gene. V lost 6 bases and J lost 5, with 14 bases in between. The CDR3 loop spans 14 amino acids. The CDR3 loop reads CASGSGVLHQPQHF. The CDR3 DNA follows: TGTGCTAGTGGATCAGGGGTATTGCATCAGCCCCAGCATTTT.

The chain is built from TRBV7-3 and TRBJ2-2; possibly TRBD1 for D (6 bases). This CDR3 has 15 residues. Germline V gene data show CDR1 as SGHTA and CDR2 as FQGTGA. Trimming removed 2 bases from V and 4 bases from J, with 11 bases in between. CDR3: CASSLQGQGTGELFF. The CDR3 nucleotides are TGTGCCAGCAGCTTACAGGGGCAGGGCACCGGGGAGCTGTTTTTT.

V is TRBV5-1 and J is TRBJ2-2; D is possibly TRBD1 (6 bases). V was shortened by 0 bases and J by 4 bases, with 10 bases between the two germline ends. The germline V gene encodes CDR1 SGHRS and CDR2 YFSETQ. The CDR3 totals 15 residues. CDR3 sequence reads: CASSLVAGATGELFF. The CDR3 coding sequence is TGCGCCAGCAGCTTGGTGGCAGGGGCCACCGGGGAGCTGTTTTTT.

The count of this clone is one. J is TRBJ1-3 and V is TRBV11-2; 9 bases match TRBD1. With 3 bases clipped from V and 8 bases from J, the junction kept 5 bases outside the gene matches. The CDR3 totals 14 residues. Looked up from germline, CDR1 is SGHAT and CDR2 is FQNNGV. CDR3 bases: TGTGCCAGCAGCTTTACGGGACAGGGCGACACCATATATTTT. Protein sequence: CASSFTGQGDTIYF.

This chain joins TRBV5-5 and TRBJ1-5; possible D gene TRBD1, 5 bases. This CDR3 spans 14 amino acids. Germline V gene sequence: CDR1 SGHKS, CDR2 YYEKEE (reference sequence). V was shortened by 4 bases and J by 4 bases, with 12 bases between the two germline ends. CDR3 amino acids: CASSPDQGNQPQHF. Written as DNA, the CDR3 is TGTGCCAGCAGCCCAGACCAGGGAAATCAGCCCCAGCATTTT.

This sequence joins TRBV7-8 and TRBJ2-1, with D unclear. V dropped 4 bases and J dropped 3 bases, with 10 bases sitting between them. CDR1 and CDR2 (germline): SGHVS, FQNEAQ. The CDR3 extends over 14 amino acids. The CDR3 is CASSSRWSYNEQFF. The DNA for the CDR3 is TGTGCCAGCAGCTCTCGATGGAGCTACAATGAGCAGTTCTTC. The whole variable domain, filled in from reference TRBV7-8 and TRBJ2-1, reads GAGVSQSPRYKVAKRGQDVALRCDPISGHVSLFWYQQALGQGPEFLTYFQNEAQLDKSGLPSDRFFAERPEGSVSTLKIQRTQQEDSAVYLCASSSRWSYNEQFFGPGTRLTVL.

This chain connects TRBV5-8 to TRBJ2-1, with 8 positions matching TRBD2. This CDR3 spans 15 amino acids. V lost 4 bases, J lost 4 bases, and 7 bases stayed unmatched. CDR1 and CDR2 (germline): SGHTS, YDEGEE. The CDR3 reads CASSLERGPYNEQFF. Written as DNA, the CDR3 is TGTGCCAGCAGCCTCGAGCGGGGGCCGTACAATGAGCAGTTCTTC.

The chain is built from TRBV9 and TRBJ1-2; D not resolved. CDR1 is SGDLS, CDR2 YYNGEE, per germline. V was clipped by 0 bases and J by 6 bases, with 9 bases between them. CDR3 length equals 13 residues. CDR3 in amino acids: CASSVAHQDGYTF. In DNA, the CDR3 is TGTGCCAGCAGCGTAGCCCATCAGGATGGCTACACCTTC.

V usage is TRBV7-3 and J usage is TRBJ1-2; 8 positions agree with TRBD1. The V segment lost 1 base and the J segment 0 bases; nucleotides outside the gene matches: 4. CDR3 length equals 16 residues. CDR1 SGHTA and CDR2 FQGTGA come from the germline V gene. The DNA of the CDR3 is TGTGCCAGCAGCTTAATGGGACAGGTTGCTAACTATGGCTACACCTTC. As protein: CASSLMGQVANYGYTF.

This clone was detected only a few times. The rearrangement links TRBV6-5 to TRBJ2-1; D is perhaps TRBD2 (6 bases). Trimming left V 9 bases short and J 5 bases short, with 8 bases between. Germline V gene sequence: CDR1 MNHEY, CDR2 SVGAGI. The CDR3 extends over 11 amino acids. This CDR3 is CASSGNNEQFF. CDR3 coding DNA: TGTGCCAGTAGCGGAAACAATGAGCAGTTCTTC.